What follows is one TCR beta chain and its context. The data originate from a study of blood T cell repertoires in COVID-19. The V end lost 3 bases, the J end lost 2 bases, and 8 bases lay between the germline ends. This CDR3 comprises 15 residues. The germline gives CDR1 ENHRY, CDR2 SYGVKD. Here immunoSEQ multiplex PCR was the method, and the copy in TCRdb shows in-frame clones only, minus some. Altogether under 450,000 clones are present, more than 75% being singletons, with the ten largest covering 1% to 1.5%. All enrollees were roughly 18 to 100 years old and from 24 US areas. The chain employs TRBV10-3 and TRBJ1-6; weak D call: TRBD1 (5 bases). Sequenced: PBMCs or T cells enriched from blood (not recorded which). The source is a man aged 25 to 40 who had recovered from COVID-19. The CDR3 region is CAISDRGPYNSPLHF. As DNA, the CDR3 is TGTGCCATCAGTGATAGGGGTCCCTATAATTCACCCCTCCACTTT.